Below, 32 T cell receptor beta chains from the same sample are listed, as sequenced in a study of technical replicates of blood from a few donors. Sequencing used immunoSEQ multiplex PCR; TCRdb keeps in-frame clones, though not all of them. The table records over 85,000 clones, around 96% of them present only once. Input material: T cells isolated from PBMCs. The receptor set was obtained from a human donor in good health.

V and J are TRBV11-3 and TRBJ2-5; 10 bases agree with TRBD2. The CDR3 extends over 12 amino acids. With V trimmed by 4 bases and J by 7 bases, 0 bases remained unmatched. CDR1 and CDR2 (germline): SGHNT, YENEEA. DNA for the CDR3: TGTGCCAGCAGCTCTAGCGGGGGGACCCAGTACTTC. Encoded protein: CASSSSGGTQYF.

The CDR3 reads CASSIDREVQPQHF. The DNA for the CDR3 is TGTGCCAGTAGTATAGACAGGGAGGTACAGCCCCAGCATTTT. This chain uses TRBV19 with TRBJ1-5; possible D gene TRBD1, 5 bases. There are 14 residues in the CDR3. Germline lookup yields CDR1 LNHDA and CDR2 SQIVND (reference sequence). V was cut by 0 bases and J by 7 bases, with 10 bases left in between.

Only one count was recorded for this clone. The chain is built from TRBV7-9 and TRBJ1-1, with D unclear. The germline V and J ends were trimmed by 5 bases and 0 bases, with 7 bases remaining between them. The CDR3 has 13 residues. In germline, CDR1 is SEHNR, CDR2 FQNEAQ (reference sequence). The CDR3 protein is CASSRELNTEAFF. CDR3 DNA: TGTGCCAGCAGCCGAGAATTGAACACTGAAGCTTTCTTT.

The V call is TRBV11-2, the J call TRBJ2-5; TRBD2 matches at 13 bases. Germline assignment: CDR1 SGHAT and CDR2 FQNNGV. V shed 4 bases and J 5 bases; nucleotides not matched to a gene: 7. The length of the CDR3 is 16 residues. CDR3 in DNA: TGTGCCAGCAGCTCCGGACTAGCGGGAGCAGGGGAGACCCAGTACTTC. Its translation: CASSSGLAGAGETQYF. The whole variable domain, filled in from reference TRBV11-2 and TRBJ2-5, reads EAGVAQSPRYKIIEKRQSVAFWCNPISGHATLYWYQQILGQGPKLLIQFQNNGVVDDSQLPKDRFSAERLKGVDSTLKIQPAKLEDSAVYLCASSSGLAGAGETQYFGPGTRLLVL.

The V and J genes are TRBV4-3 and TRBJ2-7; the D is unclear. V was pared by 0 bases and J by 4 bases, with 10 bases between. CDR1 is LGHNA, CDR2 YSLEER, per germline. This CDR3 has 14 amino acids. CDR3 loop: CASSQDWSGYEQYF. As DNA, the CDR3 is TGCGCCAGCAGCCAAGATTGGTCCGGTTACGAGCAGTACTTC.

The chain combines TRBV6-1 with TRBJ2-5, with 7 positions matching TRBD1. This CDR3 has 14 residues. The germline V gene has CDR1 MNHNS and CDR2 SASEGT. The ends lost 5 bases at V and 2 bases at J; junction bases unmatched: 5. CDR3 sequence: CASSSPGQQETQYF. The CDR3 DNA follows: TGTGCCAGCAGTTCCCCGGGACAGCAAGAGACCCAGTACTTC.

This clone was seen only a few times. The genes are TRBV27 and TRBJ2-7; D perhaps matches TRBD1 (6 bases). V shed 3 bases and J shed 2 bases, with 14 bases lying between them. The CDR3 totals 15 residues. Germline-derived CDR1 and CDR2 are MNHEY and SMNVEV (reference sequence). Here the CDR3 reads CASSFWGQGTYEQYF. The CDR3 DNA reads TGTGCCAGCAGTTTCTGGGGCCAGGGGACCTACGAGCAGTACTTC.

The CDR3 protein is CASSLWASGTYNEQFF. CDR3 coding DNA: TGCGCCAGCAGCTTGTGGGCTAGCGGGACTTACAATGAGCAGTTCTTC. The chain has TRBV5-1 and TRBJ2-1, with 9 bases matching TRBD2. There are 16 residues in the CDR3. Per the germline V gene, CDR1 is SGHRS and CDR2 is YFSETQ. The V and J ends lost 1 base and 4 bases, in that order; junction bases with no gene match: 6.

The chain couples TRBV27 to TRBJ2-7; perhaps TRBD2 as D (6 bases). The CDR3 has 13 amino acids. Trimming removed 3 bases from V and 4 bases from J, with 10 bases in between. CDR1 is MNHEY and CDR2 is SMNVEV in the germline V gene (reference sequence). CDR3 DNA sequence: TGTGCCAGCAGTTTCCATGGGGGGTACGAGCAGTACTTC. It specifies CASSFHGGYEQYF.

The chain has TRBV9 and TRBJ1-1; D unresolved. Trimming took 4 bases from V and 1 from J, leaving 11 bases between them. The CDR3 loop spans 14 amino acids. Germline V gives CDR1 SGDLS, CDR2 YYNGEE. DNA of the CDR3: TGTGCCAGCAGCCCGTACCGCGCGAACACTGAAGCTTTCTTT. Amino acid sequence: CASSPYRANTEAFF.

The chain carries TRBV27 and TRBJ1-2; D is uncertain. Germline CDR1 is MNHEY and CDR2 is SMNVEV (reference sequence). The CDR3 sequence is 13 residues long. Trimming removed 3 bases from V and 1 base from J, with 6 bases in between. In nucleotides, the CDR3 is TGTGCCAGCAGTTTTGGGCGTAACTATGGCTACACCTTC. It encodes CASSFGRNYGYTF.

CDR3 protein: CASSRDFSTYEQYF. In DNA form, the CDR3 reads TGTGCCAGCAGCCGGGATTTTAGCACCTACGAGCAGTACTTC. The V gene is TRBV5-4, the J gene TRBJ2-7, with D perhaps matching TRBD2 (5 bases). The V gene's germline CDR1 is SGHNT and CDR2 YYREEE (reference sequence). This CDR3 has 14 residues. Trimming stripped 4 bases from V and 2 bases from J, with 13 bases between.

The rearrangement joins TRBV7-8 to TRBJ2-5; D is perhaps TRBD2 (6 bases). CDR1 is SGHVS, CDR2 FQNEAQ, per germline. This CDR3 is 13 amino acids long. Trimming pared 5 bases from V and 4 bases from J, leaving 11 bases between. This CDR3 is CASSSRRAETQYF. The CDR3 DNA reads TGTGCCAGCAGCAGTCGGAGGGCAGAGACCCAGTACTTC.

This clone was found once. The chain recombines TRBV5-4 with TRBJ2-7; D is possibly TRBD1 (6 bases). The CDR3 runs 14 residues. V was pared by 5 bases and J by 3 bases, with 15 bases between. Germline-derived CDR1 and CDR2 are SGHNT and YYREEE (reference sequence). The CDR3 DNA reads TGTGCCAGCAGGGAAGGGACATCAGACTACGAGCAGTACTTC. Translating it yields CASREGTSDYEQYF.

The chain employs TRBV6-5 and TRBJ2-3; the D gene is possibly TRBD2 (6 bases). V was cut by 0 bases and J by 5 bases, with 9 bases left in between. CDR3 length equals 14 residues. Germline-derived CDR1 and CDR2 are MNHEY and SVGAGI. The CDR3 DNA reads TGTGCCAGCAGTTACTCAGGCGGGGTAGATACGCAGTATTTT. This codes for CASSYSGGVDTQYF.

The chain couples TRBV19 to TRBJ1-2; D may be TRBD1 (6 bases). Trimming stripped 2 bases from V and 5 bases from J, with 12 bases between. The germline V gene has CDR1 LNHDA and CDR2 SQIVND (reference sequence). This CDR3 region has 14 residues. The CDR3 protein is CASSISDRTYGYTF. The CDR3 bases are TGTGCCAGTAGTATATCTGACAGGACTTATGGCTACACCTTC. Together with reference TRBV19 and TRBJ1-2, the CDR3 gives the full variable domain: DGGITQSPKYLFRKEGQNVTLSCEQNLNHDAMYWYRQDPGQGLRLIYYSQIVNDFQKGDIAEGYSVSREKKESFPLTVTSAQKNPTAFYLCASSISDRTYGYTFGSGTRLTVV.

The genes are TRBV28 and TRBJ1-2; no clear D. The germline CDR1 and CDR2 sequences are MDHEN and SYDVKM. V lost 3 bases, J lost 6 bases, and 2 bases lay in between. This CDR3 contains 10 residues. The CDR3 sequence is CASSFNGYTF. CDR3 coding DNA: TGTGCCAGCAGTTTTAATGGCTACACCTTC.

The chain recombines TRBV28 with TRBJ2-1, with D possibly TRBD2 on 5 matching bases. There are 14 residues in the CDR3. Germline CDR1 MDHEN, CDR2 SYDVKM. V dropped 6 bases and J dropped 6 bases, with 15 bases sitting between them. In DNA, the CDR3 is TGTGCCAGCAGACCTCTAGGAGGAGGCAATGAGCAGTTCTTC. As protein: CASRPLGGGNEQFF.

The chain joins TRBV29-1 to TRBJ2-2, with 10 positions matching TRBD2. CDR3 length equals 15 residues. V shed 4 bases, J shed 0 bases, and the junction held 2 bases outside the gene matches. Germline V gives CDR1 SQVTM, CDR2 ANQGSEA. The CDR3 coding sequence is TGCAGCGTTGCTAGCGGGAGAACGAACACCGGGGAGCTGTTTTTT. Translating gives CSVASGRTNTGELFF.

CDR3 DNA: TGCGCCAGCAGCCAAGAGGTGGGGGCGCGAGGCTACACCTTC. Its protein product is CASSQEVGARGYTF. V usage is TRBV4-3 and J usage is TRBJ1-2, with D maybe TRBD1 (6 bases). This CDR3 comprises 14 residues. CDR1 LGHNA and CDR2 YSLEER come from the germline V gene. Trimming cost V 0 bases and J 8 bases, with 13 bases left between them.

This clone was seen a single time. The J gene is TRBJ2-1, the V gene TRBV7-9; 7 bases line up with TRBD2. There are 15 residues in the CDR3. V lost 8 bases, J lost 2 bases, and 9 bases stayed unmatched. CDR1 is SEHNR and CDR2 is FQNEAQ in the germline V gene (reference sequence). The CDR3 spells CASLDAGLPYNEQFF. The CDR3 DNA is TGTGCCAGCCTGGATGCGGGACTACCCTACAATGAGCAGTTCTTC.

The J gene is TRBJ1-2, the V gene TRBV5-4; D is unresolved. Deletions cut 1 base from V and 1 base from J, with 17 bases between. CDR1 SGHNT and CDR2 YYREEE come from the germline V gene (reference sequence). CDR3 length: 17 amino acids. CDR3 in amino acids: CASSLYAGRAGNYGYTF. DNA of the CDR3: TGTGCCAGCAGCTTGTATGCGGGGAGGGCCGGTAACTATGGCTACACCTTC.

This clone was found once. The chain links TRBV19 to TRBJ2-7; D may be TRBD1 (6 bases). Per germline, CDR1 LNHDA and CDR2 SQIVND (reference sequence). The V end was cut by 6 bases, the J end by 1 base, with 10 bases between. There are 13 residues in the CDR3. CDR3 in DNA: TGTGCCAGTAGCTGGGGGCAGTCCTACGAGCAGTACTTC. Its translation: CASSWGQSYEQYF. Full variable domain (remainder filled in from reference TRBV19 and TRBJ2-7): DGGITQSPKYLFRKEGQNVTLSCEQNLNHDAMYWYRQDPGQGLRLIYYSQIVNDFQKGDIAEGYSVSREKKESFPLTVTSAQKNPTAFYLCASSWGQSYEQYFGPGTRLTVT.

This clone was picked up one time. The chain employs TRBV2 and TRBJ2-7, with TRBD1 as a possible D gene (6 bases). CDR1 SNHLY and CDR2 FYNNEI come from the germline V gene. Trimming took off 3 bases at V and 2 bases at J, with 17 bases between the two ends. CDR3 length: 16 amino acids. CDR3 nucleotide sequence: TGTGCCAGCAGTGAGGTACTGAGACAGGTTACCTACGAGCAGTACTTC. It encodes CASSEVLRQVTYEQYF.

The V call is TRBV5-1, the J call TRBJ2-3, with 7 positions matching TRBD1. Per the germline V gene, CDR1 is SGHRS and CDR2 is YFSETQ. V shed 4 bases and J 3 bases; nucleotides not matched to a gene: 8. The CDR3 sequence is 15 residues long. The CDR3 sequence: CASSPLTGSTDTQYF. The CDR3 DNA reads as TGCGCCAGCAGCCCTCTGACAGGGAGTACAGATACGCAGTATTTT.

This clone was seen only once. V usage is TRBV7-6 and J usage is TRBJ1-1; weak D call: TRBD1 (6 bases). Germline V gene data show CDR1 as SGHVS and CDR2 as FNYEAQ. This CDR3 has 14 residues. V shed 2 bases and J shed 1 base, with 8 bases lying between them. This chain's CDR3 is CASSLRTENTEAFF. The CDR3 coding sequence is TGTGCCAGCAGCTTACGGACAGAGAACACTGAAGCTTTCTTT.

V usage is TRBV29-1 and J usage is TRBJ2-2; 8 bases map to TRBD1. Germline CDR1 is SQVTM and CDR2 is ANQGSEA. The CDR3 has 14 amino acids. V shed 4 bases and J 2 bases; nucleotides not matched to a gene: 3. The DNA for the CDR3 is TGCAGCGTTGTACAGGGGGATAACACCGGGGAGCTGTTTTTT. This sequence encodes CSVVQGDNTGELFF.

This chain joins TRBV6-1 and TRBJ1-5, with TRBD1 matching 10 bases. With V trimmed by 4 bases and J by 1 base, 10 bases remained unmatched. Germline CDR1 is MNHNS and CDR2 is SASEGT. The length of the CDR3 is 18 residues. The CDR3 sequence: CASSGSLWGQGSNQPQHF. DNA for the CDR3: TGTGCCAGCAGTGGTTCCCTTTGGGGACAGGGGAGCAATCAGCCCCAGCATTTT.

In DNA form, the CDR3 reads TGCGCCAGCAGCCAAGATCAGCGGGGATACGAGCAGTACTTC. Its translation: CASSQDQRGYEQYF. J is TRBJ2-7 and V is TRBV4-3, with TRBD2 matching 7 bases. Germline CDR1 LGHNA, CDR2 YSLEER. The CDR3 is 14 amino acids. After removal of 0 bases from V and 4 bases from J, the junction contained 3 bases not matched to a gene.

This clone has only one observation. V gene TRBV6-1 combines with J gene TRBJ1-1; the D gene is possibly TRBD1 (5 bases). The CDR3 has 11 amino acids. V was shortened by 8 bases and J by 6 bases, with 10 bases between the two germline ends. The germline CDR1 and CDR2 sequences are MNHNS and SASEGT. CDR3 amino acids: CASESGAEAFF. In DNA, the CDR3 is TGTGCCAGCGAATCGGGGGCTGAAGCTTTCTTT.

CDR3 residues: CASSLGQITDTQYF. The CDR3 nucleotides read TGTGCCAGCAGTTTGGGCCAAATCACAGATACGCAGTATTTT. This chain connects TRBV28 to TRBJ2-3, with D uncertain. Trimming took off 3 bases at V and 2 bases at J, with 9 bases between the two ends. This CDR3 comprises 14 residues. Germline V lookup: CDR1 MDHEN, CDR2 SYDVKM.

This clone was seen just once. This rearrangement joins TRBV10-3 to TRBJ2-5, with a weak D call TRBD2 (5 bases). CDR1 and CDR2 (germline): ENHRY, SYGVKD. Trimming left V 6 bases short and J 2 bases short, with 16 bases between. The CDR3 is 15 residues long. CDR3 amino acids: CAIRKGFGDQETQYF. CDR3 nucleotide sequence: TGTGCCATCAGGAAAGGGTTCGGGGATCAAGAGACCCAGTACTTC.